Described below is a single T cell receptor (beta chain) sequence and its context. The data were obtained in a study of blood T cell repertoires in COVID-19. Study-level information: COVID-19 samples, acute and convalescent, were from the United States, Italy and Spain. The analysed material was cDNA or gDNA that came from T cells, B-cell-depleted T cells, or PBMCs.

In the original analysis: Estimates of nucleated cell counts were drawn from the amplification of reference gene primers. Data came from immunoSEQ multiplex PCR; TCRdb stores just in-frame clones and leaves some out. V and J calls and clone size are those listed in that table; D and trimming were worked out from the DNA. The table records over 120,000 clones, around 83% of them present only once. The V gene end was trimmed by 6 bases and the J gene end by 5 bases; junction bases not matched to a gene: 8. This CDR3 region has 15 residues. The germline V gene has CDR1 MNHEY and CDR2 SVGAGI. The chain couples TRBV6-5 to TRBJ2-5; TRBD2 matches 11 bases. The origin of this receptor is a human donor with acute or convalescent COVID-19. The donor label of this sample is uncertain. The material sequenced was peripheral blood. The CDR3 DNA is TGTGCCAGCAGCCAGACTAGCGGGGTTCGGGAGACCCAGTACTTC. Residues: CASSQTSGVRETQYF.